This TCR beta chain was observed in a study of radiotherapy plus CTLA-4 blockade in lung cancer. At the level of the study: Objective responses were seen in 18% of patients, disease control in 31%.

A remark on this clone: The antigen is unknown.

TCRdb's table, derived via immunoSEQ multiplex PCR, lists solely in-frame clones and lacks some. Among 56,000 or so clones listed, roughly 80% were seen once. Study-wide findings and caveats: Radiotherapy was combined with ipilimumab, and tumor-derived TCR clones then expanded in blood.

Alongside CTLA-4 blockade with ipilimumab, patients with chemo-refractory metastatic non-small-cell lung cancer received focal radiation. Deletions cut 2 bases from V and 8 bases from J, with 7 bases between. Germline CDR1 reads SGHKS; CDR2 reads YYEKEE (reference sequence). This CDR3 is built from 11 residues. This sequence joins TRBV5-5 and TRBJ1-2; D is ambiguous. This receptor was identified in a human donor with non-small cell lung cancer who had a complete response to radiotherapy plus ipilimumab. Specimen: peripheral blood, collected from a patient treated with radiotherapy plus ipilimumab. CDR3 in amino acids: CASSLQKGYTF. CDR3 in DNA: TGTGCCAGCAGCTTACAAAAAGGCTACACCTTC.